This T cell receptor (beta chain) was captured in a study of T cells in Graves' hyperthyroidism and ophthalmopathy. PBMCs came from more than 9.5 ml fresh peripheral blood. Template material for amplifying TCR beta CDR3 regions consisted of RNA transcripts. HTBI primers were employed in a first-round RT-PCR of the TCR CDR3. MiXCR was run by TCRdb on the multiplex PCR reads, yielding one entry per CDR3 protein. The sample yields under 400,000 distinct CDR3 sequences, 15% to 20% seen once. Material for sequencing was blood. The clonotype was recovered from a woman in her forties or fifties with Graves' hyperthyroidism.

CDR3 nucleotide sequence: TGCAGTGCTAGAGAGACTAGCGGGTCATACAATGAGCAGTTCTTC. This encodes CSARETSGSYNEQFF. The V and J genes are TRBV20-1 and TRBJ2-1, with 10 bases identical to TRBD2. V shed 0 bases, J shed 4 bases, and the junction held 3 bases outside the gene matches. CDR3 length: 15 residues. Germline V gene lookup returns CDR1 DFQATT and CDR2 SNEGSKA (reference sequence).